This T cell receptor (beta chain) was sequenced during a study of blood T cells in healthy people across ages. General observations from the study: Investigators viewed diversity estimates from one million T cells as underestimates, the study reported.

A second PCR, run for about 6 to 12 cycles, used a sample-barcoded 5' primer plus a J-beta primer mix. Every sample returned 2.5 million or more CDR3-containing paired-end reads. TCRdb re-called the 5' RACE reads with MiXCR, one entry per CDR3 protein. Seen here are about 1.8 million distinct CDR3 sequences, 49% observed once, and the top ten hold 2.1%. A minimum of 5.5 micrograms of total RNA was extracted per sample. Turning to this clonotype: Its cognate antigen is unknown.

Germline loops: CDR1 MDHEN, CDR2 SYDVKM. V gave up 4 bases and J gave up 7 bases; unmatched junction bases: 8. The CDR3 extends over 15 amino acids. The TCR sequence derives from a woman aged 40 to 50 in good health. The specimen was blood. The chain couples TRBV28 to TRBJ2-1; TRBD1 agrees at 9 bases. As DNA, the CDR3 is TGTGCCAGCAGTTCAGCGGGGACAGGGCGGAATGAGCAGTTCTTC. As protein: CASSSAGTGRNEQFF.